This T cell receptor beta chain was recovered during a study of immune heterogeneity within non-small cell lung tumors. At least ten counts were recorded for this clonotype. The antigen is undetermined. Amplification of TCR beta CDR3 was performed by multiplex PCR with 32 V and 13 J primers. Each CDR3 protein is one row after TCRdb ran MiXCR on the multiplex PCR reads. The sample lists tens of thousands of distinct CDR3 sequences, 25% to 35% seen once, with 3.5% to 4.5% in the top ten. The trim removed 6 bases at V and 0 bases at J, leaving 9 bases unmatched. Per the germline V gene, CDR1 is LNHDA and CDR2 is SQIVND (reference sequence). The CDR3 has 16 residues. Study-wide findings and caveats: Alongside site-unique high-frequency clones, identical dominant CDR3 beta clonotypes recurred across tumor sites within a patient. Individual patients mostly differed in their high-frequency T-cell receptor beta clonotypes.

Genomic DNA from bulk tumor acted as the template, and about 600 ng was loaded per sample. During surgery, several far-apart biopsies were obtained from every primary tumor. Enrolled individuals presented with untreated, newly diagnosed non-small cell lung cancer and received curative surgery. Curative-intent surgery was being performed on the donors, who were patients newly diagnosed with non-small cell lung cancer. The receptor was isolated from a man aged 35 to 55 with non-small cell lung cancer. Sequenced input: lung tumor tissue. The chain couples TRBV19 to TRBJ1-1, with 8 bases fitting TRBD1. This chain's CDR3 is CASRKAQGGLNTEAFF. For the CDR3, the DNA is TGTGCCAGTAGAAAGGCACAGGGGGGCTTGAACACTGAAGCTTTCTTT.